This T cell receptor (beta chain) was identified in a study of T-cell reconstitution after alpha-beta-depleted transplantation in children. This clonotype has at least ten counts. As it was prepared, the TCRbeta library received unique molecular identifiers. TCRdb analysed the PCR reads with MiXCR anew, one entry per CDR3 protein. This sample has about 260,000 distinct CDR3 sequences, with around 7.5% found just once. The CDR3 spans 13 residues. The V end was cut by 5 bases, the J end by 7 bases, with 12 bases between. The clonotype comes from a male patient aged 10 to 17 who had a stem cell transplant for acute lymphoblastic leukemia, so the T cells may come from the graft donor. This specimen was PBMCs, mostly from graft donor cells, taken 180 days after TCRalphabeta/CD19-depleted stem cell transplant. The chain links TRBV12-3 or TRBV12-4 to TRBJ2-1; D unclear. CDR3 loop: CASSPTLVNEQFF. CDR3 nucleotides: TGTGCCAGCAGTCCGACTCTAGTAAATGAGCAGTTCTTC.